The T cell receptor (beta chain) described here comes from a study of immune evolution from preneoplasia to lung adenocarcinoma. General study points: Normal lung had highest clonality; later lesions appeared denser, more diverse.

The data were produced by immunoSEQ multiplex PCR, yet TCRdb's version contains in-frame clones alone and is incomplete. This sample has 8,500 to 14,000 clones, with 78% found just once. Remarks on this clone: What it binds is unknown.

This CDR3 contains 14 residues. Trimming removed 6 bases at V and 7 bases at J, with 15 bases between. Germline values: CDR1 MNHEY, CDR2 SVGAGI. The sequence derives from a person between 55 and 80 years old with lung adenocarcinoma. The chain is built from TRBV6-5 and TRBJ1-4; perhaps TRBD1 as D (6 bases). The sample taken for sequencing was FFPE minimally invasive lung adenocarcinoma tissue. The CDR3 here is CASRPTGTPEKLFF. Written as DNA, the CDR3 is TGTGCCAGCAGACCGACAGGCACCCCTGAAAAACTGTTTTTT.